This TCR beta chain appears in the sequencing data of a study of T cell repertoires in cytomegalovirus infection. About the research overall: It can be stated that public TCR beta signatures indicated CMV infection as well as a matching HLA type.

V was cut by 5 bases and J by 6 bases, with 5 bases left in between. CDR1 is MNHNS and CDR2 is SASEGT in the germline V gene. The CDR3 has 11 amino acids. TCRdb itself ran the reads through MiXCR, one entry per CDR3 protein. The sample contains under 250,000 distinct CDR3 sequences, 6.5% of which appear only once. Overall study results and limits: HLA-C-restricted CMV-specific TCR beta clonotypes were dominant in the ex vivo response. Cumulative frequency (of public TCR beta family members) identified carriers of CMV plus the relevant HLA.

This clonotype has at least ten counts. Its cognate antigen is unknown. The rearrangement links TRBV6-1 to TRBJ2-1; D remains unclear. This TCR was recovered from a human donor in good health (CMV status not recorded). Some clones in this sample may be carry-over from other donors' samples. The specimen sequenced was PBMCs. The CDR3 loop reads CASSFINEQFF. The CDR3 DNA sequence: TGTGCCAGCAGTTTCATCAATGAGCAGTTCTTC.